This TCR beta chain was observed in a study of T-cell memory formation after mild COVID-19. Trimming took off 4 bases at V and 0 bases at J, with 10 bases between the two ends. The V gene's germline CDR1 is KGHDR and CDR2 SFDVKD. The CDR3 loop spans 15 amino acids. In this sample, this clonotype turned up a few times. Using its own MiXCR run on the 5' RACE reads, TCRdb lists one record per CDR3 protein. Among 80,000 to 90,000 distinct CDR3 sequences listed, 20% to 25% were seen once. The clonotype originates from a man aged 18 to 29 who had mild COVID-19 (a few samples of this study predate the infection). Cell type and time point are not known. The V call is TRBV24-1, the J call TRBJ2-3, with D perhaps assigned TRBD1 or TRBD2 (5 bases each). Material: PBMCs or a T cell subset sorted from them (not recorded which). Here the CDR3 reads CATSDQGVSTDTQYF. In DNA form, the CDR3 reads TGTGCCACCAGTGACCAGGGAGTTAGCACAGATACGCAGTATTTT.